This T cell receptor beta chain appears in the sequencing data of a study of control samples from healthy donors and cancer patients. TCRdb's copy holds only in-frame clones and misses some; the assay was immunoSEQ multiplex PCR. The data contain about 220,000 clones, around 94% of them singletons. Turning to this clone: Other nucleotide sequences in the sample specify the same CDR3.

The CDR3 has 14 residues. Trimming took off 2 bases at V and 5 bases at J, with 10 bases between the two ends. Germline lookup yields CDR1 SGHRS and CDR2 YFSETQ. Sequenced input: blood. The receptor was isolated from a man between 50 and 59 years old in good health. The V and J genes are TRBV5-1 and TRBJ1-4; no clear D gene. DNA of the CDR3: TGCGCCAGCAGCTTAGAAGGATCCAATGAAAAACTGTTTTTT. It encodes CASSLEGSNEKLFF.